This T cell receptor (beta chain) derives from a study of technical replicates of blood from a handful of donors. Repertoires were generated with immunoSEQ multiplex PCR, while TCRdb's copy carries only in-frame clones and drops some. The sample includes some 80,000 clones, about 96% of them seen just once. CDR3 size: 15 residues. CDR1 and CDR2 (germline): MDHEN, SYDVKM. Trimming stripped 6 bases from V and 3 bases from J, with 18 bases between. The chain couples TRBV28 to TRBJ2-7, with D perhaps matching TRBD1 (6 bases). The source material was T cells isolated from PBMCs. The receptor was isolated from a human donor in good health. The CDR3 region is CASRGDRRPFYEQYF. In DNA, the CDR3 is TGTGCCAGCAGGGGAGACAGGCGTCCCTTCTACGAGCAGTACTTC.